Presented here are 8 T cell receptor beta chains from one specimen sequenced in a study of T cells expressing NK-cell markers. TCRdb reprocessed the 5' RACE reads, keeping one entry per CDR3 protein, no DNA. The specimen's table records about 550,000 distinct CDR3 sequences. Sequencing was done on a sample of blood T cells: a sorted CD56 or NKG2C T cell subset, CD4+ or CD8+ T cells, or bulk PBMC T cells (not recorded which). The source is a man between 18 and 35 years old in good health.

The rearrangement joins TRBV5-6 to TRBJ2-1; the D gene TCRdb calls, TRBD2, cannot be checked with no DNA. Germline V gene data show CDR1 as SGHDT and CDR2 as YYEEEE. This CDR3 spans 17 amino acids. CDR3 sequence reads: CASSVTTSGRSYNEQFF.

The rearrangement joins TRBV7-9 to TRBJ1-2; TCRdb names TRBD1, which stays unverified in the absence of DNA. This CDR3 has 14 residues. CDR1 SEHNR and CDR2 FQNEAQ come from the germline V gene (reference sequence). The CDR3 loop reads CASSFPQGVDGYTF. Variable domain in full (rest from reference TRBV7-9 and TRBJ1-2): DTGVSQNPRHKITKRGQNVTFRCDPISEHNRLYWYRQTLGQGPEFLTYFQNEAQLEKSRLLSDRFSAERPKGSFSTLEIQRTEQGDSAMYLCASSFPQGVDGYTFGSGTRLTVV.

The chain carries TRBV20-1 and TRBJ1-1. CDR3 size: 12 residues. The germline V gene has CDR1 DFQATT and CDR2 SNEGSKA (reference sequence). CDR3 in amino acids: CSALVRGPVAFF.

This sequence joins TRBV29-1 and TRBJ2-5; the D call of TRBD1 rests on TCRdb alone, since no DNA is present to check it. Germline values: CDR1 SQVTM, CDR2 ANQGSEA. This CDR3 region has 13 residues. CDR3 residues: CSHGGTGEETQYF. Complete variable domain (other parts from reference TRBV29-1 and TRBJ2-5): SAVISQKPSRDICQRGTSLTIQCQVDSQVTMMFWYRQQPGQSLTLIATANQGSEATYESGFVIDKFPISRPNLTFSTLTVSNMSPEDSSIYLCSHGGTGEETQYFGPGTRLLVL.

This chain joins TRBV12-3 or TRBV12-4 and TRBJ2-5; the D call from TCRdb, TRBD2, cannot be confirmed without DNA. The CDR3 runs to 16 residues. This CDR3 reads CASSLSSGRVGETQYF.

The chain uses TRBV30 and TRBJ2-1; the TCRdb D gene call, TRBD1, has no DNA to confirm it. The CDR3 loop spans 16 amino acids. The V gene's germline CDR1 is GTSNPN and CDR2 SVGIG (reference sequence). The CDR3 protein is CAWSVPHRGPDNEQFF.

The chain recombines TRBV11-2 with TRBJ1-6. There are 15 residues in the CDR3. Germline CDR1 and CDR2: SGHAT and FQNNGV. CDR3 region: CASSSYRGWDSPLHF.

This chain uses TRBV5-1 with TRBJ2-3; TCRdb picks TRBD2, but there is no DNA to check that call. The CDR3 is made up of 15 amino acids. The germline gives CDR1 SGHRS, CDR2 YFSETQ. The CDR3 region is CASSLGAGTSDTQYF.